This is a list of T cell receptor beta chains from one sample in a study of cytomegalovirus exposure and HLA in healthy donors. Clones were read by immunoSEQ multiplex PCR, and TCRdb kept only the in-frame ones, dropping some. The sample holds roughly 120,000 clones; 15% are singletons and the top ten take 1.5% to 2%. Sequenced sample: PBMCs. All receptors come from a woman younger than 35 in good health and CMV-seronegative. The CDR3 runs from the conserved cysteine through the conserved F or W. A D gene is named only where the DNA matches it firmly. Size is omitted from some rows. Given values are once, few, many or a class for expanded clones.

v_call	clone_size	d_call	j_call	cdr3_nt	cdr3_aa
TRBV5-1	few	-	TRBJ2-3	TGCGCCAGCAGCTCAAGCACAGATACGCAGTATTTT	CASSSSTDTQYF
TRBV9	-	TRBD2	TRBJ2-1	TGTGCCAGCAGCGTGGCGAGCGGGGACTTCTACAATGAGCAGTTCTTC	CASSVASGDFYNEQFF
TRBV6-6	-	-	TRBJ2-7	TGTGCCAGCAGTTACCCCACAGGTATCTCCTACGAGCAGTACTTC	CASSYPTGISYEQYF
TRBV6-1	few	-	TRBJ1-1	TGTGCCAGCAGTGATTGGGGAGGCACTGAAGCTTTCTTT	CASSDWGGTEAFF
TRBV4-1	few	TRBD2	TRBJ2-7	TGCGCCAGCAGCCACGCTACTAGCGGATCGAGCTCCTACGAGCAGTACTTC	CASSHATSGSSSYEQYF
TRBV4-3	few	-	TRBJ1-3	TGCGCCAGCAGCCAAGATTGGGCCCTCGAAAATGGAAACACCATATATTTT	CASSQDWALENGNTIYF
TRBV7-9	-	-	TRBJ2-2	TGTGCCAGCAGCTTTGGGGCAGGGGGGTTGATCACCGGGGAGCTGTTTTTT	CASSFGAGGLITGELFF
TRBV2	few	-	TRBJ2-2	TGTGCCAGCAGTCGGCAGGGTCGGACCGGGGAGCTGTTTTTT	CASSRQGRTGELFF
TRBV27	-	-	TRBJ2-7	TGTGCCAGCAGTTTGATTTACCGATCCTTGGCCGAGCAGTACTTC	CASSLIYRSLAEQYF
TRBV28	few	-	TRBJ2-2	TGTGCCAGCACCCCTCCCAGCACCGGGGAGCTGTTTTTT	CASTPPSTGELFF
TRBV29-1	-	TRBD2	TRBJ2-2	TGCAGCGGGCTCAGGGAGGGCACCGGGGAGCTGTTTTTT	CSGLREGTGELFF
TRBV5-6	few	-	TRBJ2-5	TGTGCCAGCACGGACTTGTCAAAAGAGACCCAGTACTTC	CASTDLSKETQYF
TRBV19	-	TRBD1	TRBJ1-2	TGTGCCAGTCAGAGGACAGGGGGAATTGCCTATGGCTACACCTTC	CASQRTGGIAYGYTF
TRBV19	few	-	TRBJ1-1	TGTGCCAGTAGTATCTCAGGGAACACTGAAGCTTTCTTT	CASSISGNTEAFF
TRBV11-2	few	-	TRBJ2-6	TGTGCCAGCAGCTCACCTCGGGCAGGGTGGTCTGGGGCCAACGTCCTGACTTTC	CASSSPRAGWSGANVLTF
TRBV4-2	-	-	TRBJ1-2	TGTGCCAGCAGCCAAGATGCCAACAGGGCTACCGATGGCTACACCTTC	CASSQDANRATDGYTF
TRBV5-4	-	-	TRBJ1-1	TGTGCCAGCAGCCCGGTTGAGTCGAACACTGAAGCTTTCTTT	CASSPVESNTEAFF
TRBV15	-	TRBD2	TRBJ2-2	TGTGCCACCAGCAAGGGAGGGCGATACACCGGGGAGCTGTTTTTT	CATSKGGRYTGELFF
TRBV15	few	-	TRBJ1-2	TGTGCCACCAGCAGAGATAAAGGGGGAAACTATGGCTACACCTTC	CATSRDKGGNYGYTF
TRBV4-2	few	-	TRBJ2-1	TGTGCCAGCAGTGCGGGAAATGAGCAGTTCTTC	CASSAGNEQFF
TRBV5-1	few	-	TRBJ1-3	TGCGCCAGCAGCCCTAGCGGGGTTGTCTCTGGAAACACCATATATTTT	CASSPSGVVSGNTIYF
TRBV7-9	-	-	TRBJ2-1	TGTGCCAGCAGCTTTTGGACTGTTGATGAGCAGTTCTTC	CASSFWTVDEQFF
TRBV2	-	TRBD1	TRBJ1-1	TGTGCCAGCAGTCGACAGGGCATGAACACTGAAGCTTTCTTT	CASSRQGMNTEAFF
TRBV5-1	few	-	TRBJ2-5	TGCGCCAGCAGCTTGTTTGGGACTCGGGAGCAGTACTTC	CASSLFGTREQYF
TRBV30	few	-	TRBJ2-3	TGTGCCTGGAGTGCAGGGACAGATACGCAGTATTTT	CAWSAGTDTQYF
TRBV15	-	TRBD1	TRBJ2-4	TGTGCCACCAACCGGGACAGCCAAAACATTCAGTACTTC	CATNRDSQNIQYF
TRBV5-1	-	TRBD1	TRBJ1-5	TGCGCCAGCAGCTTGGCCAGGGGACAGGGTCAGCCCCAGCATTTT	CASSLARGQGQPQHF
TRBV4-2	-	TRBD2	TRBJ2-5	TGTGCCAGCAGCCTCGGACTAGCGGGAGGTGCTCAAGAGACCCAGTACTTC	CASSLGLAGGAQETQYF
TRBV30	-	TRBD2	TRBJ2-5	TGTGCCTGGAGTGGCGGGGGGCCAGGGAGGAGAGAGACCCAGTACTTC	CAWSGGGPGRRETQYF